Listed below are T cell receptor beta chains from one sample, sequenced in a study of blood T cell repertoires in COVID-19. Produced via immunoSEQ multiplex PCR; TCRdb's table is partial and in-frame only. The sample consists of a few hundred thousand clones, 84% of them appearing once. Sequenced material: PBMCs or T cells enriched from blood (not recorded which). The receptors derive from a man aged 50 or older who had recovered from COVID-19. The conserved cysteine and the conserved F or W are not part of the CDR3 here.

j_gene	v_gene	CDR3aa
TRBJ2-3	TRBV7-9	ASSSTGLAGAPSTDTQY
TRBJ2-1	TRBV7-2	ASSQKAGGLREQF
TRBJ1-1	TRBV5-5	ASSPDLNTEAF
TRBJ1-3	TRBV6-1	ASSEHIPGGNTIY
TRBJ1-3	TRBV18	ASRTGGNSGNTIY
TRBJ1-3	TRBV2	ASSESGGSGNTIY
TRBJ2-2	TRBV10-1	ASSEVFPGGMNTGELF
TRBJ2-7	TRBV10-3	AISQGAKGNEQY
TRBJ1-1	TRBV3-1/TRBV3-2	ASSQARYTEAF
TRBJ2-7	TRBV13	ASRLRDRRPGGTYEQY
TRBJ2-1	TRBV12-1	ASRGLAGRSYNEQF
TRBJ2-1	TRBV5-8	ASSFRGQGGEQF
TRBJ2-1	TRBV7-7	ASSELAGGFYNEQF
TRBJ2-2	TRBV7-3	ASSLTGTANTGELF
TRBJ2-3	TRBV7-9	ASSLSLAGASDTQY
TRBJ2-7	TRBV27	ATGYPYEQY
TRBJ1-2	TRBV2	ATAPFATGSYGYT
TRBJ2-1	TRBV11-3	ASSRSGKNNEQF
TRBJ2-1	TRBV6-2/TRBV6-3	ASSYLSRGHYNEQF
TRBJ1-5	TRBV5-1	ASSVGVNSNQPQH
TRBJ2-7	TRBV19	ASSIGPLLEQY
TRBJ2-1	TRBV5-1	ASSLEGQGRWDEQF
TRBJ2-1	TRBV4-1	ASSHIRISEQF
TRBJ2-7	TRBV19	ASSRSTGIYEQY
TRBJ1-2	TRBV30	AWSYRVRGYT
TRBJ1-1	TRBV10-3	AIRTGQGGTEAF
TRBJ2-1	TRBV10-3	AITRGGIGLNEQF
TRBJ2-2	TRBV29-1	SAKGLAGGQIRNTGELF
TRBJ1-1	TRBV11-1	ASTRAKFPNTEAF
TRBJ2-1	TRBV27	ASSSSGTVYEQF
TRBJ2-1	TRBV24-1	ATSDRTGPFYNEQF
TRBJ1-4	TRBV6-1	ASSERYEKLF
TRBJ1-6	TRBV28	ASMGQPGGTPLH
TRBJ2-1	TRBV24-1	ATSVSRGSSYNEQF
TRBJ1-4	TRBV11-1	ASSSGKGWEKLF
TRBJ2-7	TRBV29-1	SVEYLGQPYEQY
TRBJ1-5	TRBV2	ASRPTESNQPQH
TRBJ1-5	TRBV10-3	AISEVDRGHNQPQH
TRBJ1-2	TRBV12-3/TRBV12-4	ASSSSGYGYT
TRBJ2-2	TRBV9	ASSTGGGSGELF
TRBJ1-2	TRBV15	ATSRDWRQGNGYT
TRBJ1-2	TRBV27	ASKGDRERYGYT
TRBJ2-3	TRBV11-2	ASSLEWASGPDTQY
TRBJ2-7	TRBV5-1	ASRPSGGGSSYEQY
TRBJ2-6	TRBV6-6	ASSPGQVFSGANVLT